Each of the 18 T cell receptor beta chains below was sequenced from the same sample in a study of OX40 agonist ivuxolimab in advanced cancers. The repertoire was sequenced with immunoSEQ multiplex PCR; TCRdb's copy has only in-frame clones and lacks some. The sample yields over 55,000 clones, around 80% seen once. Specimen: CD4+ or CD8+ T cells sorted from blood, collected in a trial of the OX40 agonist ivuxolimab. The source is an adult with an advanced solid tumor such as melanoma, head and neck, liver or kidney cancer.

This clone turned up a few times. The chain has TRBV7-2 and TRBJ2-7, with 8 bases lining up with TRBD1. CDR3 length equals 15 residues. V shed 4 bases, J shed 3 bases, and the junction held 8 bases outside the gene matches. Germline V CDR1 and CDR2: SGHTA, FQGNSA. The CDR3 sequence: CASSYNPGTGYEQYF. As DNA, the CDR3 is TGTGCCAGCAGCTACAACCCCGGGACAGGCTACGAGCAGTACTTC. Using reference TRBV7-2 and TRBJ2-7 for the parts outside the CDR3, the full variable domain is GAGVSQSPSNKVTEKGKDVELRCDPISGHTALYWYRQSLGQGLEFLIYFQGNSAPDKSGLPSDRFSAERTGGSVSTLTIQRTQQEDSAVYLCASSYNPGTGYEQYFGPGTRLTVT.

This clone has only one observation. This chain joins TRBV5-4 and TRBJ2-2, with TRBD1 matching over 9 bases. Germline V gene lookup returns CDR1 SGHNT and CDR2 YYREEE (reference sequence). The CDR3 has 15 amino acids. Trimming at V came to 9 bases and at J to 4 bases, leaving 10 bases not matched to a gene. CDR3: CAIGRTGEGTGELFF. In nucleotides, the CDR3 is TGTGCCATAGGTCGGACAGGGGAAGGCACCGGGGAGCTGTTTTTT.

The chain uses TRBV6-1 and TRBJ2-5; 9 bases are a match to TRBD2. V lost 7 bases, J lost 5 bases, and 8 bases stayed unmatched. This CDR3 is 14 amino acids long. Germline lookup yields CDR1 MNHNS and CDR2 SASEGT. The CDR3: CASTPRGGGETQYF. In DNA, the CDR3 is TGTGCCAGCACTCCGCGGGGGGGAGGGGAGACCCAGTACTTC.

The genes are TRBV5-1 and TRBJ1-2; no reliable D call. V lost 2 bases and J lost 3, with 14 bases in between. Looked up from germline, CDR1 is SGHRS and CDR2 is YFSETQ. This CDR3 spans 15 amino acids. The DNA of the CDR3 is TGCGCCAGCAGCTTACGGACGATCAAGGACTATGGCTACACCTTC. This gives the protein CASSLRTIKDYGYTF.

This clone turned up a few times. The genes are TRBV19 and TRBJ1-2; TRBD1 might be the D (6 bases). V was shortened by 8 bases and J by 2 bases, with 12 bases between the two germline ends. Germline loops: CDR1 LNHDA, CDR2 SQIVND (reference sequence). The CDR3 consists of 13 residues. The CDR3 DNA reads as TGTGCCAGTGGCAGCGGGACAAACTATGGCTACACCTTC. As protein: CASGSGTNYGYTF.

The V gene is TRBV4-2, the J gene TRBJ2-6; TRBD2 might be the D (5 bases). The germline gives CDR1 LGHNA, CDR2 YNFKEQ. V lost 0 bases and J lost 0, with 6 bases in between. CDR3 size: 16 residues. CDR3 nucleotides: TGTGCCAGCAGCCAAGAGGGGAGCTCTGGGGCCAACGTCCTGACTTTC. It translates to CASSQEGSSGANVLTF.

V gene TRBV4-2 combines with J gene TRBJ1-6; the match to TRBD1 covers 10 bases. Losses at the gene ends were 5 bases for V and 10 bases for J; bases not matched to a gene: 8. The length of the CDR3 is 15 residues. Per the germline V gene, CDR1 is LGHNA and CDR2 is YNFKEQ. The CDR3 nucleotides read TGTGCCAGCAGCAGGGACAGGGGAGAGGGGTCACCCCTCCACTTT. Its protein is CASSRDRGEGSPLHF.

A single count supports this clone. This chain uses TRBV4-1 with TRBJ1-2, with 10 bases matching TRBD1. The CDR3 totals 15 residues. The ends lost 3 bases at V and 6 bases at J; junction bases unmatched: 7. CDR1 and CDR2 from the germline V gene are MGHRA and YSYEKL. CDR3 protein: CASSQPGTGAHGYTF. The CDR3 nucleotides are TGCGCCAGCAGCCAGCCAGGGACAGGGGCACATGGCTACACCTTC.

J is TRBJ2-4 and V is TRBV19; 9 bases align to TRBD2. From germline, CDR1 is LNHDA and CDR2 SQIVND (reference sequence). The CDR3 spans 17 residues. Trimming cost V 3 bases and J 2 bases; bases outside gene matches: 8. The CDR3 is CASSITSGLSPKNIQYF. Here the CDR3 DNA reads TGTGCCAGTAGTATTACTAGCGGGCTCTCTCCCAAAAACATTCAGTACTTC.

The sample holds a few counts of this clone. The rearrangement joins TRBV19 to TRBJ1-2; D remains ambiguous. V shed 3 bases and J shed 8 bases, with 10 bases lying between them. Germline V gene sequence: CDR1 LNHDA, CDR2 SQIVND (reference sequence). This CDR3 contains 12 residues. The CDR3 bases are TGTGCCAGTAGTATCTCCCCTAGGGGCTACACCTTC. This translates into CASSISPRGYTF.

V gene TRBV7-8 combines with J gene TRBJ2-5, with TRBD2 matching over 7 bases. The closer fit of TRBJ2-7 to the DNA end suggests the J call may be wrong. Germline CDR1 SGHVS, CDR2 FQNEAQ. This CDR3 is built from 15 residues. DNA of the CDR3: TGTGCCAGCATCCCCGGACTAGGTCCAATTTACGAGCAGTACTTC. Its protein is CASIPGLGPIYEQYF.

This chain connects TRBV10-2 to TRBJ1-1, with D possibly being TRBD1 (5 bases). Germline lookup yields CDR1 WSHSY and CDR2 SAAADI. Trimming shortened V by 3 bases and J by 2 bases, and 10 bases separated the two germline ends. CDR3 length: 14 amino acids. DNA of the CDR3: TGCGCCAGCAGTGACAGGGTTAGAAACACTGAAGCTTTCTTT. It encodes CASSDRVRNTEAFF.

The J gene is TRBJ2-1, the V gene TRBV12-2. TRBV12-2 corresponds to a pseudogene. The CDR3 is 14 residues long. CDR3 amino acids: CASRLTDQNNEQFF. The CDR3 DNA is TGTGCAAGTCGCTTAACCGACCAGAACAATGAGCAGTTCTTC.

This sequence joins TRBV6-1 and TRBJ1-2; 8 nucleotides match TRBD1. V gave up 5 bases and J gave up 0 bases; unmatched junction bases: 5. Per germline, CDR1 MNHNS and CDR2 SASEGT. The CDR3 consists of 15 residues. Here the CDR3 DNA reads TGTGCCAGCAGTATACAGGGGGGGGCTAACTATGGCTACACCTTC. Its protein is CASSIQGGANYGYTF.

J is TRBJ2-5 and V is TRBV29-1; D gene unclear. Trimming left V 4 bases short and J 2 bases short, with 5 bases between. The CDR3 contains 11 residues. The germline gives CDR1 SQVTM, CDR2 ANQGSEA. The DNA for the CDR3 is TGCAGCGTTGGGAGACAAGAGACCCAGTACTTC. Its protein product is CSVGRQETQYF.

This chain connects TRBV13 to TRBJ1-5, with D maybe TRBD1 (5 bases). With 3 bases removed from V and 6 bases from J, the gap between germline ends came to 12 bases. The CDR3 covers 14 residues. Germline values: CDR1 PRHDT, CDR2 FYEKMQ (reference sequence). In DNA, the CDR3 is TGTGCCAGCAGCTTGGCCGGGGCCGGTCAGCCCCAGCATTTT. Translating gives CASSLAGAGQPQHF.

The genes are TRBV19 and TRBJ1-1, with 7 nucleotides matching TRBD1. Unmatched junction bases numbered 4, after V lost 7 bases and J lost 2 bases. CDR3 length: 13 residues. The germline V gene has CDR1 LNHDA and CDR2 SQIVND (reference sequence). CDR3 in amino acids: CASKGQLNTEAFF. In DNA, the CDR3 is TGTGCCAGTAAGGGACAGCTAAACACTGAAGCTTTCTTT.

The chain combines TRBV9 with TRBJ2-2; D might be TRBD1 (5 bases). The CDR3 length is 16 residues. Trimming left V 1 base short and J 5 bases short, with 15 bases between. CDR1 is SGDLS and CDR2 is YYNGEE in the germline V gene. CDR3 DNA sequence: TGTGCCAGCAGCGTATCAGGGTACGGCTCAACCGGGGAGCTGTTTTTT. Amino acid sequence: CASSVSGYGSTGELFF.